Presented here are 8 T cell receptor beta chains from one specimen sequenced in a study of cytomegalovirus exposure and HLA in healthy donors. The PCR was carried out with 60 Vbeta primers and 13 Jbeta primers. Sequenced by immunoSEQ multiplex PCR; TCRdb stores in-frame clones only, minus some. The sample holds roughly 120,000 clones, 70% to 75% seen once. Sequenced: PBMCs. These receptors were obtained from a woman in her 40s in good health and CMV-seropositive.

The chain couples TRBV6-5 to TRBJ2-3; D may be TRBD2 (6 bases). From germline, CDR1 is MNHEY and CDR2 SVGAGI. Trimming cost V 2 bases and J 4 bases, with 10 bases left between them. The CDR3 sequence is 14 residues long. CDR3 bases: TGTGCCAGCAGTTACCGGGGGAGCCCAGATACGCAGTATTTT. Translating gives CASSYRGSPDTQYF.

V gene TRBV4-1 combines with J gene TRBJ1-2; a possible D gene is TRBD1 (5 bases). The CDR3 is 14 amino acids. CDR1 is MGHRA and CDR2 is YSYEKL in the germline V gene. The V end lost 2 bases, the J end lost 2 bases, and 9 bases lay between the germline ends. The chain's CDR3 is CASSQSRENYGYTF. The CDR3 DNA reads TGCGCCAGCAGCCAATCCAGGGAAAACTATGGCTACACCTTC.

This clone has a single count. The V and J genes are TRBV9 and TRBJ1-5; D gene unclear. V lost 0 bases, J lost 3 bases, and 7 bases lay in between. The CDR3 runs to 14 residues. Germline CDR1 reads SGDLS; CDR2 reads YYNGEE. The CDR3 DNA is TGTGCCAGCAGCGTAGCAGGCGCCAATCAGCCCCAGCATTTT. Translation: CASSVAGANQPQHF.

The genes are TRBV19 and TRBJ1-2; 12 bases are shared with TRBD1. The V and J ends lost 6 bases and 4 bases, in that order; junction bases with no gene match: 6. Germline values: CDR1 LNHDA, CDR2 SQIVND (reference sequence). CDR3 length: 15 amino acids. The CDR3 region has the DNA TGTGCCAGTAGACCGGGACAGGGGGCTACCTATGGCTACACCTTC. Protein: CASRPGQGATYGYTF.

The chain is built from TRBV4-2 and TRBJ2-7; 15 bases match TRBD2. V lost 4 bases, J lost 5 bases, and 6 bases stayed unmatched. The CDR3 is 16 amino acids. Germline V gene sequence: CDR1 LGHNA, CDR2 YNFKEQ. The CDR3 bases are TGTGCCAGCAGCCGCGGACTAGCGGGGGGGCCCGACGAGCAGTACTTC. The encoded protein is CASSRGLAGGPDEQYF.

The genes are TRBV11-2 and TRBJ2-6; 10 bases match TRBD1. The junction had 7 bases not matched to a gene; V was cut back by 5 bases and J by 0 bases. The CDR3 runs to 18 residues. Germline-derived CDR1 and CDR2 are SGHAT and FQNNGV. CDR3 loop: CASSLGQGGLSGANVLTF. The DNA for the CDR3 is TGTGCCAGCAGCCTCGGACAGGGGGGCCTCTCTGGGGCCAACGTCCTGACTTTC. Full variable domain (rest looked up from reference TRBV11-2 and TRBJ2-6): EAGVAQSPRYKIIEKRQSVAFWCNPISGHATLYWYQQILGQGPKLLIQFQNNGVVDDSQLPKDRFSAERLKGVDSTLKIQPAKLEDSAVYLCASSLGQGGLSGANVLTFGAGSRLTVL.

CDR3 nucleotides: TGTGCCAGCAGCTTAGATGGACAGGGAGCTCAGCCCCAGCATTTT. Its translation: CASSLDGQGAQPQHF. This sequence joins TRBV7-9 and TRBJ1-5; 8 bases fit TRBD1. Per the germline V gene, CDR1 is SEHNR and CDR2 is FQNEAQ (reference sequence). The CDR3 has 15 residues. After removal of 1 base from V and 6 bases from J, the junction contained 5 bases not matched to a gene.

The chain recombines TRBV28 with TRBJ1-3; 8 bases map to TRBD1. The germline V gene has CDR1 MDHEN and CDR2 SYDVKM. The V and J ends lost 3 bases and 4 bases, in that order; junction bases with no gene match: 14. The CDR3 covers 18 residues. The CDR3 is CASSFLNSKTGDGNTIYF. In DNA, the CDR3 is TGTGCCAGCAGTTTTTTAAACTCAAAGACAGGGGACGGAAACACCATATATTTT.